This TCR beta chain was identified in a study of low-dose radiotherapy and immunotherapy resistance in tumors. Study in general: The study administered intravenous cyclophosphamide at 200 mg/m2 every two weeks, one day ahead of radiation and immunotherapy.

Primers targeting TRAV and TRBV primed first-strand cDNA, covering alpha and beta chains. TCRs were put through 20 to 25 PCR cycles of amplification with Phusion. A constant-region primer and the V-primer adapter served as the primer pair. Isolated mRNA underwent amplification via in vitro transcription. TCRdb used MiXCR to reprocess the reads, holding one entry per CDR3 protein. The sample carries tens of thousands of distinct CDR3 sequences, roughly 24% recorded once. As for this clonotype: This likely came from a read error, as a far larger clone is one base away.

The V segment lost 0 bases and the J segment 10 bases; nucleotides outside the gene matches: 8. The CDR3 consists of 16 residues. Germline CDR1 and CDR2: SGDLS and YYNGEE. Indicated time point: before trial treatment. Donors, who were enrolled in a single-arm phase I dose-escalation trial, received nivolumab, ipilimumab, aspirin, low-dose cyclophosphamide and low-dose radiotherapy. Qualifying patients carried advanced solid tumors devoid of tumor-infiltrating lymphocytes. This TCR was sampled from a male donor with prostate cancer. The chain employs TRBV9 and TRBJ2-1, with 12 positions matching TRBD2. Sequenced material: PBMCs, taken before treatment. The CDR3 sequence is CASSVGASGGAYEQFF. For the CDR3, the DNA is TGTGCCAGCAGCGTAGGGGCTAGCGGGGGGGCCTACGAGCAGTTCTTC.